This T cell receptor (beta chain) was sequenced for a study of OX40 agonist ivuxolimab in advanced cancers. The study's findings and limits: Compared with CD4+, CD8+ T cells on average had more expanded clones. Researchers did not establish what antigens the expanded peripheral T cells target. At 0.1 to 3.0 mg/kg, clonal expansion of CD4+ and CD8+ blood T cells had occurred by week 6.

The V gene lost 0 bases and the J gene lost 7 bases, with 17 bases spanning the gap. CDR3 length: 15 amino acids. Germline-derived CDR1 and CDR2 are SGDLS and YYNGEE. Worth noting for this clone: Its specificity is not known.

The data were produced by immunoSEQ multiplex PCR, yet TCRdb's version contains in-frame clones alone and is incomplete. The data contain tens of thousands of clones, approximately 80% of them singletons. Sequenced material: CD4+ or CD8+ T cells sorted from blood, taken in a trial of the OX40 agonist ivuxolimab. The origin of this receptor is an adult with an advanced solid tumor such as melanoma, head and neck, liver or kidney cancer. The V gene is TRBV9, the J gene TRBJ2-7; a weak D match, TRBD2 (5 bases). CDR3 in DNA: TGTGCCAGCAGCGTAGGGGCGGACCTGACGGGGGAGCAGTACTTC. Amino acid sequence: CASSVGADLTGEQYF.